The 10 T cell receptor beta chains reported below all come from one sample, sequenced in a study of identical twins. TCRdb redid the calling of the 5' RACE reads with MiXCR, one entry per CDR3 protein. Of around 340,000 distinct CDR3 sequences in the sample, 9% were seen once. The sample taken for sequencing was naive T cells sorted from blood. Receptor source: a woman in her fifties or sixties in good health.

This chain uses TRBV6-5 with TRBJ2-4; 9 bases map to TRBD2. CDR3 length: 15 amino acids. V dropped 2 bases and J dropped 3; count of bases not matched to a gene: 2. In germline, CDR1 is MNHEY, CDR2 SVGAGI. The CDR3 DNA follows: TGTGCCAGCAGTTACGAGCGGGAGGACAAAAACATTCAGTACTTC. Its translation is CASSYEREDKNIQYF.

The V gene is TRBV12-3 or TRBV12-4, the J gene TRBJ1-4; possibly TRBD1 for D (5 bases). This CDR3 has 14 amino acids. Trimming left V 7 bases short and J 0 bases short, with 9 bases between. In nucleotides, the CDR3 is TGTGCCAGCAATATGGGGGCAACTAATGAAAAACTGTTTTTT. Its translation is CASNMGATNEKLFF.

This clonotype occurred a few times. The J gene is TRBJ2-2, the V gene TRBV3-1; D remains ambiguous. V was pared by 4 bases and J by 7 bases, with 7 bases between. Germline-derived CDR1 and CDR2 are LGHDT and YNNKEL (reference sequence). There are 12 residues in the CDR3. In nucleotides, the CDR3 is TGTGCCAGCAGCCCGATGAGCGGGGAGCTGTTTTTT. It specifies CASSPMSGELFF.

This clonotype was picked up many times. This rearrangement joins TRBV15 to TRBJ2-1; D is tentatively TRBD1 or TRBD2 (5 bases each). Germline V CDR1 and CDR2: LNHNV, YYDKDF (reference sequence). V dropped 1 base and J dropped 3 bases, with 16 bases sitting between them. The CDR3 covers 17 residues. CDR3 sequence (DNA): TGTGCCACCAGCAGAGGAACGACAGCGGACCTCTACAATGAGCAGTTCTTC. Its translation: CATSRGTTADLYNEQFF.

This clonotype has ten or more counts. The chain is built from TRBV5-1 and TRBJ2-3, with unresolved D. The CDR3 length is 11 residues. Trimming removed 2 bases from V and 6 bases from J, with 4 bases in between. Germline loops: CDR1 SGHRS, CDR2 YFSETQ. The CDR3 sequence is CASSLMDTQYF. The CDR3 DNA is TGCGCCAGCAGCTTAATGGATACGCAGTATTTT.

This clonotype was seen many times. The V gene is TRBV20-1, the J gene TRBJ2-7; D ambiguous. This CDR3 spans 14 amino acids. Germline V gives CDR1 DFQATT, CDR2 SNEGSKA (reference sequence). The V and J ends lost 1 base and 4 bases respectively, with 14 bases between them. The CDR3 protein is CSARGEDHLYEQYF. CDR3 coding DNA: TGCAGTGCTAGAGGAGAAGACCACCTATACGAGCAGTACTTC.

This clonotype has a count of ten or more. The chain combines TRBV20-1 with TRBJ2-7, with 7 bases that match TRBD2. Germline assignment: CDR1 DFQATT and CDR2 SNEGSKA (reference sequence). V lost 6 bases, J lost 2 bases, and 4 bases stayed unmatched. This CDR3 is 12 amino acids long. The CDR3 region is CSAIAGPYEQYF. The CDR3 coding sequence is TGCAGTGCCATAGCGGGTCCCTACGAGCAGTACTTC.

The V call is TRBV5-6, the J call TRBJ2-3, with 11 positions matching TRBD1. The CDR3 contains 16 residues. Trimming cost V 4 bases and J 2 bases; bases outside gene matches: 6. Germline-derived CDR1 and CDR2 are SGHDT and YYEEEE. CDR3 DNA sequence: TGTGCCAGCAGCCCGTGGACAGGGGGCATCACAGATACGCAGTATTTT. Translated, it gives CASSPWTGGITDTQYF.

This clonotype has just a few counts. The CDR3 protein is CASSLRPLNEQFF. The DNA of the CDR3 is TGTGCCAGCAGCCTCAGACCCCTCAATGAGCAGTTCTTC. V is TRBV3-1 and J is TRBJ2-1, with D unresolved. In germline, CDR1 is LGHDT, CDR2 YNNKEL (reference sequence). This CDR3 spans 13 amino acids. Trimming left V 4 bases short and J 6 bases short, with 10 bases between.

This clonotype has a handful of counts. J is TRBJ2-3 and V is TRBV12-3 or TRBV12-4; D is unresolved. With 8 bases removed from V and 2 bases from J, the gap between germline ends came to 11 bases. The CDR3 runs to 13 residues. CDR3 in DNA: TGTGCCAGCGCTGCCGCCCCCACAGATACGCAGTATTTT. This translates into CASAAAPTDTQYF.